The clone carrying this TCR beta chain was recorded many times. Antigen specificity is unknown. The sample is drawn from a study of T-cell memory formation after mild COVID-19. Constant-segment primers served in 5'RACE that generated TCR alpha and TCR beta cDNA libraries bearing sample barcodes and UMIs. TCRdb used MiXCR to reprocess the 5' RACE reads, holding one entry per CDR3 protein. This table holds some 250,000 distinct CDR3 sequences, roughly 9.4% found once. This CDR3 has 11 amino acids. CDR1 and CDR2 (germline): SQVTM, ANQGSEA. Between the trimmed V and J ends, which lost 2 bases and 3 bases, there was a span of 5 bases. Points from the study as a whole: Clones that got smaller from day 15 to 85 had even CD4/CD8, while clones growing later tipped toward CD4+.

This clonotype was sampled from a man aged 18 to 35 who had mild COVID-19 (a few samples of this study predate the infection). Cell type and time point are not known. Sequenced material: PBMCs or a T cell subset sorted from them (not recorded which). The chain recombines TRBV29-1 with TRBJ2-7; D is ambiguous. CDR3 sequence reads: CSVERDYEQYF. The CDR3 nucleotides read TGCAGCGTTGAAAGGGACTACGAGCAGTACTTC.